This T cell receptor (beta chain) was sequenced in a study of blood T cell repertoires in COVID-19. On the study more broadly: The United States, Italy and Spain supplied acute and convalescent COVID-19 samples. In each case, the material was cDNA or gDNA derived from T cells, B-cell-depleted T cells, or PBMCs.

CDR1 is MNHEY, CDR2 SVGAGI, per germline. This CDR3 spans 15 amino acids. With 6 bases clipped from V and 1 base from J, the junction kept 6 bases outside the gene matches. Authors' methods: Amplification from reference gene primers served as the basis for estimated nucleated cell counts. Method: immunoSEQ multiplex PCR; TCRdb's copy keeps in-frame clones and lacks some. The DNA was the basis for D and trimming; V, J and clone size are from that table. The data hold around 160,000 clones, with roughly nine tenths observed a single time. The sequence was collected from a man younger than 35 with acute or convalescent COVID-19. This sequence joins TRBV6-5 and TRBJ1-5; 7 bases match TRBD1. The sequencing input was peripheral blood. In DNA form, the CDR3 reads TGTGCCAGCAGAAAACAGGGGACCAGCAATCAGCCCCAGCATTTT. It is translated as CASRKQGTSNQPQHF.